A single TCR beta chain is shown here with its context. Unmatched junction bases numbered 6, after V lost 4 bases and J lost 5 bases. The CDR3 has 14 amino acids. The V gene's germline CDR1 is SGHNT and CDR2 YYREEE (reference sequence). The entry originates in a study of shared clonotypes between healthy human individuals. As for the study in general: The plates for each donor numbered three CD4 naive, three CD4 memory, two CD8 naive and one CD8 memory.

Authors' data handling: Junction-only sequences produced by ImmunoSEQ had no quality scores, so filtering differed. Method: immunoSEQ multiplex PCR; TCRdb's copy keeps in-frame clones and lacks some. The V and J calls and clone size come from that table; D and trimming were worked out from the DNA. The sample lists approximately 1,500,000 clones; approximately 98% were seen once. Sequenced sample: naive CD4+ T cells sorted from blood. As to subset: CD45RA+ positively selected. The chain couples TRBV5-4 to TRBJ1-5, with 7 bases lining up with TRBD1. The TCR was taken from a man younger than 45 in good health. CDR3 residues: CASSRQGTDQPQHF. CDR3 nucleotides: TGTGCCAGCAGCAGACAGGGAACAGATCAGCCCCAGCATTTT.